The present T cell receptor (beta chain) was sequenced within a study of blood T cells in healthy people across ages. Study overall: Template switching caught about one barcoded beta molecule for each two T cells.

Sample-barcoded 5' priming and a J-beta primer mix drove a second PCR of about 6 to 12 cycles. TCRdb re-derived calls from the 5' RACE reads in MiXCR, one entry per CDR3 protein. The table records about 1.6 million distinct CDR3 sequences, around 36% of them present only once. This clonotype has ten or more counts. This CDR3 comprises 16 residues. J was trimmed by 7 bases and V by 1 base; bases with no gene match: 6. Germline V CDR1 and CDR2: LGHDT, YNNKEL (reference sequence). The chain uses TRBV3-1 and TRBJ2-7, with 14 positions matching TRBD2. Source material: blood. The receptor's source is a woman between 25 and 40 years old in good health. The CDR3 sequence: CASSQGNGLAGGEQYF. DNA for the CDR3: TGTGCCAGCAGCCAAGGGAATGGACTAGCGGGGGGAGAGCAGTACTTC.